The rows below give T cell receptor beta chains drawn from one sample of a study of identifying expanded T cells in peripheral blood. TCRdb's copy holds only in-frame clones and misses some; the assay was immunoSEQ multiplex PCR. The data hold about 100,000 clones, with 88% observed a single time. The sample was blood. All receptors come from a person aged 18-69 years in good health. Both conserved end residues are part of each CDR3. A D gene is named only where the DNA matches it firmly.

J: TRBJ2-7; D: TRBD2; V: TRBV6-1; CDR3: CASRVGGGSYEQYF; DNA: TGTGCCAGCAGGGTAGGCGGGGGCTCCTACGAGCAGTACTTC
J: TRBJ2-7; D: .; V: TRBV7-9; CDR3: CASSALVGQAYEQYF; DNA: TGTGCCAGCAGCGCCCTCGTAGGGCAGGCCTACGAGCAGTACTTC
J: TRBJ2-5; D: .; V: TRBV2; CDR3: CASSQGRGRETQYF; DNA: TGTGCCAGCTCACAGGGTCGGGGGCGAGAGACCCAGTACTTC
J: TRBJ1-1; D: .; V: TRBV29-1; CDR3: CSVQDAGMAFF; DNA: TGCAGCGTCCAAGACGCCGGGATGGCTTTCTTT
J: TRBJ1-5; D: .; V: TRBV28; CDR3: CASRTPEQPQHF; DNA: TGTGCCAGCAGAACTCCAGAGCAGCCCCAGCATTTT
J: TRBJ2-4; D: TRBD2; V: TRBV19; CDR3: CASSTPAAGGKNIQYF; DNA: TGTGCCAGTAGTACCCCGGCAGCGGGAGGAAAAAACATTCAGTACTTC
J: TRBJ1-2; D: .; V: TRBV30; CDR3: CAWSEGIYGYTF; DNA: TGTGCCTGGAGTGAGGGGATTTATGGCTACACCTTC
J: TRBJ2-1; D: .; V: TRBV7-6; CDR3: CASSLSYNEQFF; DNA: TGTGCCAGCAGCTTATCCTACAATGAGCAGTTCTTC
J: TRBJ2-4; D: TRBD1; V: TRBV6-1; CDR3: CASSESRTGTNIQYF; DNA: TGTGCCAGCAGTGAATCCAGGACAGGGACAAACATTCAGTACTTC
J: TRBJ2-3; D: TRBD2; V: TRBV6-5; CDR3: CASSSPGGGTDTQYF; DNA: TGTGCCAGCAGTTCCCCGGGAGGGGGCACAGATACGCAGTATTTT